A selection of T cell receptor beta chains follows, all from one sample in a study of neoadjuvant nivolumab and ipilimumab in lung cancer. The data were produced by immunoSEQ multiplex PCR, yet TCRdb's version contains in-frame clones alone and is incomplete. The data contain 8,000 to 10,000 clones, 84% of them seen just once; the ten biggest clones take up 6.5% to 9.5%. The source material was tumor tissue, sampled after neoadjuvant nivolumab, alone or with ipilimumab, at or shortly before surgery. All receptors derive from an adult with non-small cell lung cancer. Both conserved end residues are part of each CDR3. D genes are given only for firm matches. Clone size is stated in some rows and not others, as once, few, many or a class when expanded.

d_gene: -; j_gene: TRBJ2-4; v_gene: TRBV15; abundance: -; CDR3nt: TGTGCCACCTCCGGTGACGTTCAACCCAAAAACATTCAGTACTTC; CDR3aa: CATSGDVQPKNIQYF
d_gene: -; j_gene: TRBJ1-1; v_gene: TRBV7-9; abundance: -; CDR3nt: TGTGCCAGCAGAGGGGGAACTGAAGCTTTCTTT; CDR3aa: CASRGGTEAFF
d_gene: TRBD2; j_gene: TRBJ2-3; v_gene: TRBV5-4; abundance: -; CDR3nt: TGTGCCAGCAGCTGGGGGACTAGCCTTAACACAGATACGCAGTATTTT; CDR3aa: CASSWGTSLNTDTQYF
d_gene: -; j_gene: TRBJ2-1; v_gene: TRBV10-2; abundance: -; CDR3nt: TGCGCCAGCGCCCTCGATAATGAGCAGTTCTTC; CDR3aa: CASALDNEQFF
d_gene: TRBD1; j_gene: TRBJ1-1; v_gene: TRBV18; abundance: -; CDR3nt: TGTGCCAGCTCACCAGGGACAGGACTAGAAGCTTTCTTT; CDR3aa: CASSPGTGLEAFF
d_gene: -; j_gene: TRBJ1-2; v_gene: TRBV11-2; abundance: -; CDR3nt: TGTGCCAGCAGCTTAGAGTTTTTGAGGGGTGATGGCTACACCTTC; CDR3aa: CASSLEFLRGDGYTF
d_gene: TRBD1; j_gene: TRBJ1-2; v_gene: TRBV11-2; abundance: -; CDR3nt: TGTGCCAGCAGCCGCGACAATCCGGGACAGGGGGCGTATGGCTACACCTTC; CDR3aa: CASSRDNPGQGAYGYTF
d_gene: TRBD2; j_gene: TRBJ2-1; v_gene: TRBV7-3; abundance: -; CDR3nt: TGTGCCAGCAGCTATCAACTAGCGGGAGGCCCCGAGCAGTTCTTC; CDR3aa: CASSYQLAGGPEQFF
d_gene: TRBD2; j_gene: TRBJ2-3; v_gene: TRBV4-1; abundance: -; CDR3nt: TGCGCCAGCAGCCAAGACGGGGGGGGAGGAGATACGCAGTATTTT; CDR3aa: CASSQDGGGGDTQYF
d_gene: -; j_gene: TRBJ2-7; v_gene: TRBV6-1; abundance: -; CDR3nt: TGTGCCAGCAGTGAACCGACCGGCAGCTCCTACGAGCAGTACTTC; CDR3aa: CASSEPTGSSYEQYF
d_gene: -; j_gene: TRBJ2-7; v_gene: TRBV11-2; abundance: -; CDR3nt: TGTGCCAGCAGCTTCGCAGGGGCCCACGAGCAGTACTTC; CDR3aa: CASSFAGAHEQYF
d_gene: -; j_gene: TRBJ2-7; v_gene: TRBV7-8; abundance: -; CDR3nt: TGTGCCAGCAGCTTATTGGAGATTGGTCAGGGTAGGGACGAGCAGTACTTC; CDR3aa: CASSLLEIGQGRDEQYF
d_gene: -; j_gene: TRBJ2-5; v_gene: TRBV7-9; abundance: -; CDR3nt: TGTGCCAGCAGCTTAAACAGGGTAGGGCAAGAGACCCAGTACTTC; CDR3aa: CASSLNRVGQETQYF
d_gene: -; j_gene: TRBJ2-5; v_gene: TRBV7-2; abundance: -; CDR3nt: TGTGCCAGCAGCCCGGGGGCGGGCCAGGAGACCCAGTACTTC; CDR3aa: CASSPGAGQETQYF
d_gene: TRBD2; j_gene: TRBJ2-5; v_gene: TRBV19; abundance: -; CDR3nt: TGTGCCAGCCGGGATCCGGGAGGAGAGACCCAGTACTTC; CDR3aa: CASRDPGGETQYF
d_gene: -; j_gene: TRBJ2-2; v_gene: TRBV19; abundance: -; CDR3nt: TGTGCCAGTAGTATAGGTGGTTGGGGGGCCGGGGAGCTGTTTTTT; CDR3aa: CASSIGGWGAGELFF
d_gene: -; j_gene: TRBJ2-1; v_gene: TRBV18; abundance: -; CDR3nt: TGTGCCAGCTCACCACGAGACAGGCTCAATGAGCAGTTCTTC; CDR3aa: CASSPRDRLNEQFF
d_gene: TRBD1; j_gene: TRBJ1-6; v_gene: TRBV6-1; abundance: few; CDR3nt: TGTGCCGGGGGGACAGGGAATAATTCACCCCTCCACTTT; CDR3aa: CAGGTGNNSPLHF
d_gene: TRBD1; j_gene: TRBJ2-7; v_gene: TRBV18; abundance: -; CDR3nt: TGTGCCAGCTCAAACGGACAGGGAACCGAGCAGTACTTC; CDR3aa: CASSNGQGTEQYF
d_gene: -; j_gene: TRBJ2-7; v_gene: TRBV11-2; abundance: -; CDR3nt: TGTGCCAGCAGCTTTGGACTGAGGAGCTCCTACGAGCAGTACTTC; CDR3aa: CASSFGLRSSYEQYF
d_gene: TRBD2; j_gene: TRBJ2-1; v_gene: TRBV5-4; abundance: -; CDR3nt: TGTGCCAGCAGCGCCTTAGCGGGAGGGTCCTACAATGAGCAGTTCTTC; CDR3aa: CASSALAGGSYNEQFF
d_gene: -; j_gene: TRBJ1-2; v_gene: TRBV11-2; abundance: -; CDR3nt: TGTGCCAGCAGCGCCGCGACATATGGCTACACCTTC; CDR3aa: CASSAATYGYTF
d_gene: TRBD2; j_gene: TRBJ2-7; v_gene: TRBV7-2; abundance: -; CDR3nt: TGTGCCAGCAGCTTTCGGACTAGCGGGAGTAACGAGCAGTACTTC; CDR3aa: CASSFRTSGSNEQYF